A single sample gave rise to the 8 T cell receptor beta chains below, sequenced in a study of Graves' ophthalmopathy and Graves' hyperthyroidism. TCR beta CDR3 regions were amplified from RNA transcripts. HTBI primers served in a first-round RT-PCR, which a second-round multiplex PCR followed. TCRdb passed the multiplex PCR reads through MiXCR, listing each CDR3 protein once. The repertoire holds around 1,000,000 distinct CDR3 sequences, with about two fifths as singletons. The sample consisted of peripheral blood or thyroid tissue (not recorded which). These receptors came from an adult man with Graves' hyperthyroidism.

This clonotype turned up a few times. The junction does not match germline at one end; this may be a read error. The rearrangement joins TRBV7-3 to TRBJ1-4; 7 bases map to TRBD1. In germline, CDR1 is SGHTA, CDR2 FQGTGA. The CDR3 has 16 residues. The CDR3 here is CASSQQGTATNEKLFF. The CDR3 DNA reads as TGCGCCAGCAGCCAACAGGGGACTGCAACTAATGAAAAACTGTTTTTT.

The chain links TRBV7-9 to TRBJ1-2, with 7 bases matching TRBD1. The germline V gene has CDR1 SEHNR and CDR2 FQNEAQ (reference sequence). CDR3 size: 15 residues. The ends lost 1 base at V and 1 base at J; junction bases unmatched: 3. The DNA for the CDR3 is TGTGCCAGCAGCTTAGTGAGGGACAGTAACTATGGCTACACCTTC. This gives the protein CASSLVRDSNYGYTF.

This clonotype was found many times. J is TRBJ1-5 and V is TRBV2, with TRBD1 identical over 7 bases. CDR1 is SNHLY, CDR2 FYNNEI, per germline. The CDR3 has 13 residues. Germline trimming cut 6 bases from V and 7 bases from J; bases unmatched to any gene: 6. The CDR3 sequence is CASRRGLGQPQHF. The CDR3 coding sequence is TGTGCCAGCAGGAGGGGGCTGGGCCAGCCCCAGCATTTT.

V gene TRBV12-3 or TRBV12-4 combines with J gene TRBJ1-1; TRBD1 is a possible D gene (5 bases). V was pared by 3 bases and J by 1 base, with 15 bases between. CDR3 length equals 16 residues. The CDR3 reads CASSFRDGIKNTEAFF. DNA of the CDR3: TGTGCCAGCAGTTTCCGGGACGGAATAAAGAACACTGAAGCTTTCTTT.

For this clonotype: The CDR3 does not end in the conserved phenylalanine or tryptophan, so this is likely a read error. The rearrangement links TRBV12-3 or TRBV12-4 to TRBJ1-1, with D possibly matching TRBD1 (5 bases). The CDR3 is 14 residues long. Trimming cost V 3 bases and J 6 bases, with 14 bases left between them. As DNA, the CDR3 is TGTGCCAGCAGTTTTCGGGACGGTCTCGCTGAAGCTTTCCTT. The encoded protein is CASSFRDGLAEAFL.

This clonotype was recorded many times. The rearrangement links TRBV5-1 to TRBJ1-1, with TRBD1 matching 8 bases. The CDR3 has 13 amino acids. With V trimmed by 4 bases and J by 11 bases, 10 bases remained unmatched. The V gene's germline CDR1 is SGHRS and CDR2 YFSETQ. The CDR3 DNA reads as TGCGCCAGCAGCCCTTCCTTGGACAGGGATGCTTTCTTT. The encoded protein is CASSPSLDRDAFF.

This CDR3 is CSANRDLGYEAYEQYF. CDR3 nucleotides: TGCAGTGCAAACCGGGACCTTGGATACGAGGCCTACGAGCAGTACTTC. The chain recombines TRBV20-1 with TRBJ2-7; D possibly matches TRBD1 or TRBD2 (5 bases each). Germline CDR1 reads DFQATT; CDR2 reads SNEGSKA (reference sequence). Between the trimmed V and J ends, which lost 6 bases and 2 bases, there was a span of 23 bases. This CDR3 contains 16 residues.

The sample holds many counts of this clonotype. The V gene is TRBV25-1, the J gene TRBJ1-1, with TRBD1 identical over 7 bases. Trimming cost V 2 bases and J 4 bases; bases outside gene matches: 10. Germline V gene data show CDR1 as MGHDK and CDR2 as SYGVNS. This CDR3 contains 16 residues. CDR3 nucleotides: TGTGCCAGCAGTGAAGGAGGGGGCAGGGGGGGCACTGAAGCTTTCTTT. Translation: CASSEGGGRGGTEAFF.